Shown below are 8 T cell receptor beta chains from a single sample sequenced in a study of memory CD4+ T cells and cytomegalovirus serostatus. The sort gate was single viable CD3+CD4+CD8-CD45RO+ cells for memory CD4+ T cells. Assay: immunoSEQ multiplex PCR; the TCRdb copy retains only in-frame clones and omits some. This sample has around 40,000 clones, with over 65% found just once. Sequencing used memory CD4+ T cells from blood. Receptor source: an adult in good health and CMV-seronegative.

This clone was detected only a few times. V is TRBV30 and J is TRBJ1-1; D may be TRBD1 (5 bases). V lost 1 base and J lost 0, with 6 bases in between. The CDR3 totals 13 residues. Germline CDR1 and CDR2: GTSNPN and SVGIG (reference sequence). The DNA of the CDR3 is TGTGCCTGGAGTGCGGACATGAACACTGAAGCTTTCTTT. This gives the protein CAWSADMNTEAFF.

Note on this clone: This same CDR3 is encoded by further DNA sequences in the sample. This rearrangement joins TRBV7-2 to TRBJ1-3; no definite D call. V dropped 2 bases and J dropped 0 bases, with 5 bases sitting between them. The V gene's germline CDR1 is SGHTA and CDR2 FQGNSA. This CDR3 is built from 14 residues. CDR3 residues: CASSLLGSGNTIYF. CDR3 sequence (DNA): TGTGCCAGCAGCTTACTCGGCTCTGGAAACACCATATATTTT.

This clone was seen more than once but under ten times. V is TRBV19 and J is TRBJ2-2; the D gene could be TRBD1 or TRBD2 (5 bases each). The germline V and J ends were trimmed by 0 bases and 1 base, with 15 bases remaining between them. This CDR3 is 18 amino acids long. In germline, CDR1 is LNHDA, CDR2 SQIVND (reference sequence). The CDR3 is CASSIDLRQGVNTGELFF. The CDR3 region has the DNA TGTGCCAGTAGTATAGACCTACGGCAGGGAGTGAACACCGGGGAGCTGTTTTTT.

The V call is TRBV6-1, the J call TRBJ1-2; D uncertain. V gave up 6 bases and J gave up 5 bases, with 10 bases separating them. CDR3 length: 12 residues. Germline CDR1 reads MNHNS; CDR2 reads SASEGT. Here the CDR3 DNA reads TGTGCCAGCAGCCCGGCGGCATATGGCTACACCTTC. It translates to CASSPAAYGYTF.

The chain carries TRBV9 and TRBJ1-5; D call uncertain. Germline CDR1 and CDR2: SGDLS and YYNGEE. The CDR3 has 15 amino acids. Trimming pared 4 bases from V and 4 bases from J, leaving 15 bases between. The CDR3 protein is CASSTGGGRNQPQHF. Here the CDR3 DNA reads TGTGCCAGCAGCACGGGTGGAGGACGGAATCAGCCCCAGCATTTT.

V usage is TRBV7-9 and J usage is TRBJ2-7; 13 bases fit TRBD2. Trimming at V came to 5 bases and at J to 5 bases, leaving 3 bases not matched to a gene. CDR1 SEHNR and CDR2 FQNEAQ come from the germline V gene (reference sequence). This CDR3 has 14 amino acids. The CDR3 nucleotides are TGTGCCAGCAGCCCGGGACTAGCGGGGCACGAGCAGTACTTC. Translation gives CASSPGLAGHEQYF. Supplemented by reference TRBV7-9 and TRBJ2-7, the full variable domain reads DTGVSQNPRHKITKRGQNVTFRCDPISEHNRLYWYRQTLGQGPEFLTYFQNEAQLEKSRLLSDRFSAERPKGSFSTLEIQRTEQGDSAMYLCASSPGLAGHEQYFGPGTRLTVT.

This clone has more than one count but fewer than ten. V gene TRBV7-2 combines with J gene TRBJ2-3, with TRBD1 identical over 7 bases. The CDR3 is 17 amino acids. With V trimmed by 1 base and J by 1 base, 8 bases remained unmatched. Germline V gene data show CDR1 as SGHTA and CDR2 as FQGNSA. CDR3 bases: TGTGCCAGCAGCTTAGGTGCGACAGGGTCTGGCACAGATACGCAGTATTTT. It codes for CASSLGATGSGTDTQYF.

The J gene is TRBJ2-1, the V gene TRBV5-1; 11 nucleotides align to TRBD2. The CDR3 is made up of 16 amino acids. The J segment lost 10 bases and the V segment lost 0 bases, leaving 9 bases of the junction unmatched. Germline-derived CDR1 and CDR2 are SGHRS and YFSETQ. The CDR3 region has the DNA TGCGCCAGCAGCTTGGCGGGGCTAGCGGGGGGCCGCGAGCAGTTCTTC. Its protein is CASSLAGLAGGREQFF.